Included here is one T cell receptor (beta chain) sequence, with context. This entry comes from a study of radiotherapy plus CTLA-4 blockade in lung cancer. The repertoire was sequenced with immunoSEQ multiplex PCR; TCRdb's copy has only in-frame clones and lacks some. In the table there are tens of thousands of clones, 75% to 90% of which are singletons. The source was peripheral blood, collected from a patient treated with radiotherapy plus ipilimumab. This receptor was identified in a human donor with non-small cell lung cancer who had stable disease on radiotherapy plus ipilimumab.

The CDR3 nucleotides are TGTGCCAGCAGCATACTTAATGGGGGGAGTAACACCGGGGAGCTGTTTTTT. It is translated as CASSILNGGSNTGELFF. J is TRBJ2-2 and V is TRBV9; D may be TRBD2 (6 bases). The CDR3 has 17 residues. V shed 4 bases and J shed 2 bases, with 18 bases lying between them. Germline assignment: CDR1 SGDLS and CDR2 YYNGEE.